One and the same sample provided the 32 T cell receptor beta chains below, sequenced in a study of tumor-infiltrating lymphocytes in primary liver carcinoma. Blood RNA originated from unsorted whole blood, with germline DNA additionally extracted. Synthesis of TCR beta cDNA was carried out from 500 ng total RNA with a constant-region primer. Library construction for TCR beta comprised three nested multiplex PCR rounds performed with slightly modified ARM-PCR. Both of the initial two PCR rounds ran for nine to ten cycles and employed TRBV1-TRBV30 forward primers alongside a C-beta reverse primer. TCRdb called the multiplex PCR reads again in MiXCR, with one record for every CDR3 protein. The sample records about 330,000 distinct CDR3 sequences, about 61% being singletons. Sequencing was carried out using peripheral blood. These receptor sequences come from a middle-aged man with primary liver carcinoma and hepatitis B virus infection.

The rearrangement links TRBV7-9 to TRBJ2-2, with TRBD2 matching 14 bases. The junction had 4 bases not matched to a gene; V was cut back by 1 base and J by 9 bases. Per germline, CDR1 SEHNR and CDR2 FQNEAQ (reference sequence). The CDR3 totals 16 residues. CDR3: CASSLEGLAGARELFF. In DNA, the CDR3 is TGTGCCAGCAGCTTAGAGGGACTAGCGGGAGCCAGGGAGCTGTTTTTT.

This clonotype has more than one count but fewer than ten. V usage is TRBV10-2 and J usage is TRBJ2-2, with 10 nucleotides matching TRBD2. Germline CDR1 and CDR2: WSHSY and SAAADI. CDR3 length: 16 amino acids. J was trimmed by 4 bases and V by 3 bases; bases with no gene match: 5. CDR3 protein: CASSETSGIATGELFF. Written as DNA, the CDR3 is TGCGCCAGCAGTGAAACTAGCGGGATAGCCACCGGGGAGCTGTTTTTT.

Concerning this clonotype: A much larger clone lies one base from this, so it may be a read error. The chain links TRBV29-1 to TRBJ1-5; D is perhaps TRBD1 (6 bases). This CDR3 contains 13 residues. The germline V gene has CDR1 SQVTM and CDR2 ANQGSEA. CDR3 in amino acids: CSAGGGANQSQHF. The CDR3, as DNA: TGCAGCGCCGGAGGGGGAGCGAATCAGTCCCAGCATTTT.

V is TRBV7-9 and J is TRBJ2-1; TRBD2 agrees at 12 bases. The CDR3 spans 15 residues. Germline CDR1 is SEHNR and CDR2 is FQNEAQ (reference sequence). The CDR3 nucleotides are TGTGTCGGCAGCCCCAGACTAGCGGGAGACAATGAGCAGTTCTTC. Amino acids: CVGSPRLAGDNEQFF.

The chain employs TRBV7-9 and TRBJ2-7; D ambiguous. CDR1 and CDR2 from the germline V gene are SEHNR and FQNEAQ (reference sequence). The CDR3 loop spans 13 amino acids. V was clipped by 11 bases and J by 1 base, with 15 bases between them. The DNA of the CDR3 is TGTGCCTCCGGTCACCCACCATCCTACGAGCAGTACTTC. Protein: CASGHPPSYEQYF.

The V and J genes are TRBV21-1 and TRBJ2-7; the tabulated D call, TRBD1, remains unverified against the DNA. TRBV21-1 counts as a pseudogene. The CDR3 spans 12 residues. The CDR3 region has the DNA TGTGCCACCCGGCTTGTCTCCTACGAGCAGTACTTC. It is translated as CATRLVSYEQYF.

A word on this clonotype: This clone may be a read error of a much larger clone one base away. This chain links TRBV6-5 with TRBJ2-5; 8 nucleotides agree with TRBD2. Trimming cost V 7 bases and J 9 bases; bases outside gene matches: 13. Per the germline V gene, CDR1 is MNHEY and CDR2 is SVGAGI. CDR3 length equals 14 residues. Here the CDR3 DNA reads TGTGCCAGCACCCCGGGGGGGGTGAGGGAGGCCCAGTACTTC. Its translation: CASTPGGVREAQYF.

A single count supports this clonotype. Since a much larger clone is just one base distant, this may be a read error. The rearrangement uses TRBV13 and TRBJ2-7, with 10 bases lining up with TRBD2. CDR1 and CDR2 from the germline V gene are PRHDT and FYEKMQ (reference sequence). After removal of 4 bases from V and 0 bases from J, the junction contained 3 bases not matched to a gene. The CDR3 has 15 amino acids. The CDR3 DNA reads as TGTGCCAGCAGCTCGGGACTAGCGATCTCCTACGAGCAGTACTTC. It yields the protein CASSSGLAISYEQYF. The full variable domain, completed using reference TRBV13 and TRBJ2-7, is AAGVIQSPRHLIKEKRETATLKCYPIPRHDTVYWYQQGPGQDPQFLISFYEKMQSDKGSIPDRFSAQQFSDYHSELNMSSLELGDSALYFCASSSGLAISYEQYFGPGTRLTVT.

This clonotype was counted between two and nine times. This chain uses TRBV20-1 with TRBJ1-2; TRBD1 might be the D (6 bases). Trimming pared 5 bases from V and 7 bases from J, leaving 26 bases between. Germline CDR1 reads DFQATT; CDR2 reads SNEGSKA (reference sequence). This CDR3 contains 16 residues. CDR3 sequence: CSAPGEGAPGEGGYTF. The CDR3 DNA reads as TGCAGTGCTCCGGGGGAAGGGGCGCCAGGGGAGGGTGGCTACACCTTC.

This clonotype was counted only a few times. This may be a read error: a much more frequent sequence differs by one nucleotide. The chain carries TRBV11-2 and TRBJ2-1; D unresolved. CDR1 SGHAT and CDR2 FQNNGV come from the germline V gene. CDR3 length: 14 residues. The CDR3 protein is CTSTRLSSYNEQFF. The CDR3 coding sequence is TGTACCAGCACAAGACTGAGCTCCTACAATGAGCAGTTCTTC. Complete variable domain (other parts from reference TRBV11-2 and TRBJ2-1): EAGVAQSPRYKIIEKRQSVAFWCNPISGHATLYWYQQILGQGPKLLIQFQNNGVVDDSQLPKDRFSAERLKGVDSTLKIQPAKLEDSAVYLCTSTRLSSYNEQFFGPGTRLTVL.

The chain combines TRBV11-2 with TRBJ2-7; tentative D call: TRBD2 (6 bases). The CDR3 is 11 amino acids. CDR1 is SGHAT, CDR2 FQNNGV, per germline. V gave up 10 bases and J gave up 12 bases, with 19 bases separating them. The CDR3 region is CAIPNGGVLYF. DNA of the CDR3: TGTGCCATCCCCAATGGCGGGGTGTTGTACTTC. The complete variable domain, with remaining parts taken from reference TRBV11-2 and TRBJ2-7, reads EAGVAQSPRYKIIEKRQSVAFWCNPISGHATLYWYQQILGQGPKLLIQFQNNGVVDDSQLPKDRFSAERLKGVDSTLKIQPAKLEDSAVYLCAIPNGGVLYFGPGTRLTVT.

About this clonotype: A read error is possible here, since a much larger clone lies one base away. Likely a read error: the CDR3 ends without its conserved phenylalanine or tryptophan. The chain employs TRBV5-6 and TRBJ2-3; 9 nucleotides match TRBD1. With 4 bases clipped from V and 4 bases from J, the junction kept 4 bases outside the gene matches. This CDR3 is 14 amino acids long. The V gene's germline CDR1 is SGHDT and CDR2 YYEEEE. CDR3 sequence: CASSADRGADTQYL. Here the CDR3 DNA reads TGTGCCAGCAGCGCGGACAGGGGAGCAGATACGCAGTATCTT.

This clonotype showed up just a few times. Since a much larger clone is just one base distant, this may be a read error. The chain carries TRBV4-2 and TRBJ2-2; D is ambiguous. The germline V gene has CDR1 LGHNA and CDR2 YNFKEQ. The ends were cut back, 2 bases at V and 2 bases at J, with 6 bases in the middle. The CDR3 totals 14 residues. CDR3 sequence (DNA): TGTGCCAGCAGCCAACAAGGAAACACCGGGGAGCTGTTTTTT. It translates to CASSQQGNTGELFF.

This clonotype appeared a few times. V is TRBV5-5 and J is TRBJ2-7; 10 bases are a match to TRBD2. V was pared by 2 bases and J by 3 bases, with 5 bases of the junction left unmatched. From germline, CDR1 is SGHKS and CDR2 YYEKEE (reference sequence). The CDR3 is 15 amino acids. The CDR3 loop is CASSFLAGVLYEQYF. The CDR3, as DNA: TGTGCCAGCAGCTTCCTAGCGGGAGTTCTCTACGAGCAGTACTTC.

In this sample, this clonotype turned up once. An end of the junction differs from the germline gene, which may be a read error. The genes are TRBV11-2 and TRBJ2-1; no clear D. The CDR3 is made up of 15 amino acids. Per the germline V gene, CDR1 is SGHAT and CDR2 is FQNNGV. CDR3 coding DNA: TGTGCCAACAGCCTGCAAGGGCTAGGAAACAATGAGCAGTTCTTT. Protein: CANSLQGLGNNEQFF. Based on the CDR3 plus reference TRBV11-2 and TRBJ2-1, the full variable domain is EAGVAQSPRYKIIEKRQSVAFWCNPISGHATLYWYQQILGQGPKLLIQFQNNGVVDDSQLPKDRFSAERLKGVDSTLKIQPAKLEDSAVYLCANSLQGLGNNEQFFGPGTRLTVL.

This chain uses TRBV4-2 with TRBJ2-7; TRBD2 matches at 7 bases. Germline assignment: CDR1 LGHNA and CDR2 YNFKEQ. The CDR3 contains 18 residues. J was trimmed by 0 bases and V by 1 base; bases with no gene match: 12. The CDR3 sequence: CASSQAIPPAGDSYEQYF. CDR3 nucleotides: TGTGCCAGCAGCCAAGCAATCCCCCCCGCGGGAGACTCCTACGAGCAGTACTTC.

Only a few counts were recorded for this clonotype. The rearrangement links TRBV5-1 to TRBJ2-1, with D perhaps given as TRBD1 or TRBD2 (5 bases each). Per germline, CDR1 SGHRS and CDR2 YFSETQ. V was pared by 3 bases and J by 8 bases, with 15 bases between. This CDR3 spans 14 amino acids. The CDR3 region is CASSWDLEGDEQFF. The CDR3 DNA is TGCGCCAGCAGCTGGGACCTTGAGGGCGATGAGCAGTTCTTC.

This clonotype was recorded many times. The V call is TRBV4-1, the J call TRBJ1-4; D gene uncertain. This CDR3 comprises 16 residues. V lost 2 bases, J lost 7 bases, and 17 bases lay in between. The germline gives CDR1 MGHRA, CDR2 YSYEKL. CDR3 loop: CASSQLERVVVEKLFF. The CDR3 DNA is TGCGCCAGCAGCCAACTCGAACGGGTGGTAGTTGAAAAACTGTTTTTT.

Of note for this clonotype: A read error may produce the germline difference seen at one junction end. The chain links TRBV28 to TRBJ2-6; D tentatively reads TRBD1 or TRBD2 (5 bases each). CDR3 size: 18 residues. CDR1 MDHEN and CDR2 SYDVKM come from the germline V gene. CDR3 sequence reads: CASSLFPPGRSGTNILTF. DNA for the CDR3: TGTGCCAGCAGTTTATTCCCCCCAGGTCGCTCTGGGACCAACATCCTGACTTTC.

This clonotype has ten or more counts. The chain combines TRBV6-5 with TRBJ1-1; 7 nucleotides agree with TRBD1. V lost 0 bases to trimming and J lost 5 bases; unmatched junction nucleotides: 3. Germline V CDR1 and CDR2: MNHEY, SVGAGI. This CDR3 has 14 amino acids. The CDR3 here is CASSYSTGETEAFF. DNA for the CDR3: TGTGCCAGCAGTTACTCAACAGGGGAAACTGAAGCTTTCTTT.

This chain joins TRBV11-2 and TRBJ2-7; TRBD2 aligns across 10 bases. Looked up from germline, CDR1 is SGHAT and CDR2 is FQNNGV. Unmatched junction bases numbered 14, after V lost 10 bases and J lost 2 bases. This CDR3 has 16 amino acids. CDR3 loop: CAISLNPSGSTYEQYF. CDR3 in DNA: TGTGCCATTAGCTTAAATCCTAGCGGGAGTACCTACGAGCAGTACTTC. Complete variable domain (other parts from reference TRBV11-2 and TRBJ2-7): EAGVAQSPRYKIIEKRQSVAFWCNPISGHATLYWYQQILGQGPKLLIQFQNNGVVDDSQLPKDRFSAERLKGVDSTLKIQPAKLEDSAVYLCAISLNPSGSTYEQYFGPGTRLTVT.

Comments on this clonotype: Given a much more abundant clone one base away, this may be a read error. The chain combines TRBV5-6 with TRBJ1-1, with D unresolved. The length of the CDR3 is 12 residues. V gave up 2 bases and J gave up 6 bases, with 8 bases separating them. Germline-derived CDR1 and CDR2 are SGHDT and YYEEEE. The CDR3 nucleotides read TGTGCCAGCAGCTTTGTTCGGGCTGAAGCTTTCTTT. Amino acid sequence: CASSFVRAEAFF. Full variable domain (outside the CDR3, taken from reference TRBV5-6 and TRBJ1-1): DAGVTQSPTHLIKTRGQQVTLRCSPKSGHDTVSWYQQALGQGPQFIFQYYEEEERQRGNFPDRFSGHQFPNYSSELNVNALLLGDSALYLCASSFVRAEAFFGQGTRLTVV.

The rearrangement links TRBV6-2 or TRBV6-3 to TRBJ2-7, with TRBD2 as a possible D gene (5 bases). CDR3 length equals 13 residues. V gave up 5 bases and J gave up 7 bases, with 15 bases separating them. CDR1 is MNHEY, CDR2 SVGEGT, per germline. The CDR3 DNA reads TGTGCCAGCAGTGCCAGGACTCTACTTGAGCAGTACTTC. Residues: CASSARTLLEQYF.

Of note for this clonotype: This may come from a read error, since a much larger clone is one base off. The chain recombines TRBV29-1 with TRBJ1-2; weak D call: TRBD1 (6 bases). The germline gives CDR1 SQVTM, CDR2 ANQGSEA. This CDR3 comprises 14 residues. The CDR3 coding sequence is TGCAGCGTTGAGGGACAAATAGCTAACTATAGCTACACCTTC. This codes for CSVEGQIANYSYTF.

Comment on this clonotype: This could be a read error, since a much larger clone is one nucleotide away. The chain has TRBV24-1 and TRBJ2-1, with a tentative D call TRBD2 (5 bases). The CDR3 length is 13 residues. Germline CDR1 KGHDR, CDR2 SFDVKD. The V end lost 7 bases, the J end lost 5 bases, and 11 bases lay between the germline ends. The CDR3 bases are TGTGCCACCAGCGCGACTACAAACAATGAGCAGTTCTTC. It is translated as CATSATTNNEQFF.

Regarding this clonotype: Germline is not matched at one junction end, which may reflect a read error. V gene TRBV6-5 combines with J gene TRBJ2-7; 10 bases fit TRBD2. The CDR3 is made up of 16 amino acids. Looked up from germline, CDR1 is MNHEY and CDR2 is SVGAGI. The CDR3 bases are TGTGTCAGCGGTTCCCGTACTACAGCGGGAGGGCCCGAGCAGTACTTC. This sequence encodes CVSGSRTTAGGPEQYF.

On this clonotype itself: This CDR3 fails to terminate in the conserved phenylalanine or tryptophan, so it likely reflects a read error. This rearrangement joins TRBV6-5 to TRBJ1-1; D ambiguous. CDR3 length: 15 residues. CDR1 MNHEY and CDR2 SVGAGI come from the germline V gene. This CDR3 reads CANSYSGRGGTEAFI. The CDR3 bases are TGTGCCAACAGTTACTCCGGCCGGGGTGGGACTGAAGCTTTCATT.

With respect to this clonotype: Germline and junction disagree at one end, which may indicate a read error. V and J are TRBV7-9 and TRBJ2-5; D is perhaps TRBD1 or TRBD2 (5 bases each). CDR1 SEHNR and CDR2 FQNEAQ come from the germline V gene (reference sequence). CDR3 length: 16 amino acids. The CDR3 reads CANSSASGPIKETQYF. The CDR3 bases are TGTGCCAACAGCTCAGCCTCGGGACCCATTAAAGAGACCCAGTACTTC.

The gene calls are TRBV29-1 and TRBJ2-5; D is ambiguous. CDR3 length: 16 residues. V was clipped by 2 bases and J by 4 bases, with 20 bases between them. The V gene's germline CDR1 is SQVTM and CDR2 ANQGSEA. CDR3 loop: CSVENRLPEGPETQYF. The CDR3 DNA sequence: TGCAGCGTTGAAAATCGCCTACCGGAAGGTCCAGAGACCCAGTACTTC. Complete variable domain (other parts from reference TRBV29-1 and TRBJ2-5): SAVISQKPSRDICQRGTSLTIQCQVDSQVTMMFWYRQQPGQSLTLIATANQGSEATYESGFVIDKFPISRPNLTFSTLTVSNMSPEDSSIYLCSVENRLPEGPETQYFGPGTRLLVL.

The CDR3 spells CASSFGTSGDNEQFF. The CDR3 bases are TGTGCCAGCAGTTTCGGGACTAGCGGTGACAATGAGCAGTTCTTC. This rearrangement joins TRBV28 to TRBJ2-1; 11 bases agree with TRBD2. Germline V gives CDR1 MDHEN, CDR2 SYDVKM. The V segment lost 3 bases and the J segment 5 bases; nucleotides outside the gene matches: 3. The CDR3 contains 15 residues.

Comments on this clonotype: A junction end diverges from the germline sequence, so it may reflect a read error. The V call is TRBV11-2, the J call TRBJ1-1, with D unresolved. Per germline, CDR1 SGHAT and CDR2 FQNNGV. The CDR3 covers 11 residues. The DNA of the CDR3 is TGTGCCAGCAGCTTAGTCACTGAAGCCTTCTTT. Its translation: CASSLVTEAFF.

This clonotype was seen ten or more times. The rearrangement joins TRBV29-1 to TRBJ2-2; the match to TRBD1 covers 10 bases. Germline V lookup: CDR1 SQVTM, CDR2 ANQGSEA. The V gene end was trimmed by 7 bases and the J gene end by 4 bases; junction bases not matched to a gene: 3. The CDR3 is made up of 13 amino acids. The CDR3 protein is CSARTGGTGELFF. In DNA form, the CDR3 reads TGCAGCGCCAGGACAGGGGGCACCGGGGAGCTGTTTTTT.